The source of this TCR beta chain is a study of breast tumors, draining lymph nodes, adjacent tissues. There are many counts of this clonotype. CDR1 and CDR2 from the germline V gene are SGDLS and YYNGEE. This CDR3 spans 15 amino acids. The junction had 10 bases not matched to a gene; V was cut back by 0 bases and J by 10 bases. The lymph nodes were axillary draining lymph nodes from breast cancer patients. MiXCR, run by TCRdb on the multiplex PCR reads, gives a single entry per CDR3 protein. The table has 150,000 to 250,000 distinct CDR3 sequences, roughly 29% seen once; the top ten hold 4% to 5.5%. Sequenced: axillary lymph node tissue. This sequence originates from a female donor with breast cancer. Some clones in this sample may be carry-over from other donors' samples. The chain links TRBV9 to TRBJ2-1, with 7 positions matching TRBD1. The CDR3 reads CASSVVGTASKEQFF. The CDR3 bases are TGTGCCAGCAGCGTAGTAGGGACAGCCTCCAAAGAGCAGTTCTTC.